Listed below are T cell receptor beta chains from one sample, sequenced in a study of human T cells and chemical hapten exposure. TCRdb reprocessed the RACE reads with MiXCR, giving one entry per CDR3 protein. The sample includes about 380,000 distinct CDR3 sequences, around 4.8% seen only once; the top ten take under 3%. This specimen consisted of whole blood, obtained in connection with sensitization to the hapten diphenylcyclopropenone (DPC). All receptors come from a woman between 45 and 60 years old with alopecia areata. Some clones in this sample may be carry-over from other donors' samples. Both conserved end residues are part of each CDR3. D genes are given only for firm matches. Clone sizes are given selectively: once, few, many, or a class where the clone is expanded.

CDR3 DNA	CDR3 protein	clone size	J gene	D gene	V gene
TGCAGTGCTAGAGTCCAGGGTGCCACTGAAGCTTTCTTT	CSARVQGATEAFF	few	TRBJ1-1	.	TRBV20-1
TGTGCCAGCAGTGAAGGGCGGGCCGGCACTGAAGCTTTCTTT	CASSEGRAGTEAFF	many	TRBJ1-1	.	TRBV2
TGTGCCAGCAGCCAATTTTGGCAGGGGGGGAACGAGCAGTACTTC	CASSQFWQGGNEQYF	many	TRBJ2-7	.	TRBV16
TGCGCCAGCAGCTCGGAGGGACAAGCCAAAAACATTCAGTACTTC	CASSSEGQAKNIQYF	few	TRBJ2-4	.	TRBV5-1
TGTGCCTGGACCAGGGGACTCACAGATACGCAGTATTTT	CAWTRGLTDTQYF	many	TRBJ2-3	.	TRBV30
TGCAGTGCTCGACCGAGAGGAGTGAATGAGCAGTTCTTC	CSARPRGVNEQFF	many	TRBJ2-1	.	TRBV20-1
TGTGCCAGCAGCGTAGGAGGACGTGCAGATACGCAGTATTTT	CASSVGGRADTQYF	many	TRBJ2-3	.	TRBV9
TGTGCCAGCAGTCGCACAGGGGTTGCCTACAATGAGCAGTTCTTC	CASSRTGVAYNEQFF	.	TRBJ2-1	TRBD1	TRBV12-3/TRBV12-4
TGTGCCAGCAGCCACGGGACAGGAGCTAACTATGGCTACACCTTC	CASSHGTGANYGYTF	many	TRBJ1-2	TRBD1	TRBV5-6
TGTGCCACCAGCAGAGATCCGGGTCGCGGGAGGCTTGCCTACAATGAGCAGTTCTTC	CATSRDPGRGRLAYNEQFF	.	TRBJ2-1	TRBD2	TRBV15
TGTGCCTGGAGTGTAGAACTCCATGGCTACACCTTC	CAWSVELHGYTF	many	TRBJ1-2	.	TRBV30
TGTGCCACCAGCCAGACTAGCGGGATCACAGATACGCAGTATTTT	CATSQTSGITDTQYF	.	TRBJ2-3	TRBD2	TRBV15
TGTGCCAGCAGAGCTCCAACTAATGAAAAACTGTTTTTT	CASRAPTNEKLFF	many	TRBJ1-4	.	TRBV6-1
TGTGCCAGTGACACTATTAACTATGACTACACCTTC	CASDTINYDYTF	many	TRBJ1-2	.	TRBV7-9
TGTGCCAGCAGCTTACGGAGGGGTAGAGATACGCAGTATTTT	CASSLRRGRDTQYF	many	TRBJ2-3	.	TRBV7-2
TGCAGTGCTAGAGTACGGCGGGCGCCGAACACCGGGGAGCTGTTTTTT	CSARVRRAPNTGELFF	many	TRBJ2-2	.	TRBV20-1
TGCAGCGTCTTGTTGCAGGGCTACAATGAGCAGTTCTTC	CSVLLQGYNEQFF	.	TRBJ2-1	.	TRBV29-1
TGTGCCAGCAGTCTCAATACTGGGTTAGGTAGCACAGATACGCAGTATTTT	CASSLNTGLGSTDTQYF	few	TRBJ2-3	.	TRBV28
TGTGCCAGCAGCAGGTCTAGCGGAGAGTACCAAGAGACCCAGTACTTC	CASSRSSGEYQETQYF	few	TRBJ2-5	TRBD2	TRBV7-6
TGTGCCAGCAGCCAAGACGGGGGCAGGGGGCCTGGCTACACCTTC	CASSQDGGRGPGYTF	.	TRBJ1-2	TRBD1	TRBV3-1
TGTGCCAGCAGCTTGACAGGGATCAATCAGCCCCAGCATTTT	CASSLTGINQPQHF	many	TRBJ1-5	TRBD1	TRBV11-2
TGTGCCAGCAGTGAACAGACAGGGAATGAGCAGTTCTTC	CASSEQTGNEQFF	many	TRBJ2-1	TRBD1	TRBV2
TGTGCCAGCAGCCCCAACCCCCAAGATACGCAGTATTTT	CASSPNPQDTQYF	many	TRBJ2-3	.	TRBV3-1
TGCAGTGCTAGGCCGGCACTGCTATGGGGCTACACCTTC	CSARPALLWGYTF	.	TRBJ1-2	.	TRBV20-1
TGTGCCACCGGGACTTCCACAGATACGCAGTATTTT	CATGTSTDTQYF	.	TRBJ2-3	.	TRBV28
TGTGCCAGTAGTTCCTCCGGGACAGGGCCCTCCGAGCAGTACTTC	CASSSSGTGPSEQYF	.	TRBJ2-7	TRBD1	TRBV19
TGCAGTGCTAGAGATCAGGGAAGCGGCTATGGCTACACCTTC	CSARDQGSGYGYTF	few	TRBJ1-2	.	TRBV20-1
TGCAGTGCTAGAGCTCTTGGCCGGGACCACACAGATACGCAGTATTTT	CSARALGRDHTDTQYF	many	TRBJ2-3	.	TRBV20-1
TGTGCCAGCAGCACGACCGGGACAGGGTTTAGCACAGATACGCAGTATTTT	CASSTTGTGFSTDTQYF	few	TRBJ2-3	TRBD1	TRBV7-6
TGTGCCAGCAGCCAAGAGGAGGACAGATCCTACGAGCAGTACTTC	CASSQEEDRSYEQYF	many	TRBJ2-7	.	TRBV4-2
TGTGCCAGCAGCCTCTGGGAGGGAGTGGGGAGTGAGCAGTTCTTC	CASSLWEGVGSEQFF	many	TRBJ2-1	TRBD2	TRBV3-1
TGTGCCAGCAGCCCCGGGCGGGGGGCCTGGGCTGAAGCTTTCTTT	CASSPGRGAWAEAFF	few	TRBJ1-1	.	TRBV9
TGTGCCAGCAGCAGGGGGTGTGTTCAGCCCCAGCATTTT	CASSRGCVQPQHF	.	TRBJ1-5	TRBD1	TRBV6-4
TGCAGCGTCCCCACTAGCGGGACCTCAGATACGCAGTATTTT	CSVPTSGTSDTQYF	.	TRBJ2-3	TRBD2	TRBV29-1
TGTGCCAGCAGTTTTAGGGGTTCGAGCTCTGGAAACACCATATATTTT	CASSFRGSSSGNTIYF	few	TRBJ1-3	.	TRBV12-3/TRBV12-4
TGTGCCAGCAGCCAAACATCCCTCGGGGCGGTCACCGGGGAGCTGTTTTTT	CASSQTSLGAVTGELFF	many	TRBJ2-2	.	TRBV3-1
TGTGCCAGCAGTTTAAGAGACATCAGCAATCAGCCCCAGCATTTT	CASSLRDISNQPQHF	few	TRBJ1-5	.	TRBV12-3/TRBV12-4